Listed below are T cell receptor beta chains from one sample, sequenced in a study of blood T cell repertoires in COVID-19. Clones were sequenced by immunoSEQ multiplex PCR, and TCRdb holds only the in-frame ones, with some missing. The sample holds 70,000 to 95,000 clones; around 89% are singletons and the top ten take 2.5% to 3%. The specimen sequenced was peripheral blood. All receptors derive from a man aged 50 or older with COVID-19, enrolled during active disease. Each CDR3 is given with its conserved first and last residue. The D gene is left open where the match is weak. The size of a clone is reported for some rows only, either as once, few or many, or as a class for expanded clones.

TRBV19,TRBJ2-3,15,-,TRBD2,TGTGCCAGTAGTATAGGTAGCGGGGGGGCGGATACGCAGTATTTT,CASSIGSGGADTQYF
TRBV6-2/TRBV6-3,TRBJ2-2,16,once,TRBD1,TGTGCCAGCAGTTACGGGACAGGGATGAACACCGGGGAGCTGTTTTTT,CASSYGTGMNTGELFF
TRBV7-9,TRBJ1-1,14,-,TRBD1,TGTGCCAGCAGCAGGACAGGAGGGAACACTGAAGCTTTCTTT,CASSRTGGNTEAFF
TRBV28,TRBJ1-2,11,once,-,TGTGCCAGCAGGCGCGCCTATGGCTACACCTTC,CASRRAYGYTF
TRBV19,TRBJ2-3,14,few,TRBD1,TGTGCCAGTAGGGACAGGGGGCGCACAGATACGCAGTATTTT,CASRDRGRTDTQYF
TRBV28,TRBJ1-4,14,-,-,TGTGCCAGTCACCCGGGAGGATTCGGGGAAAAACTGTTTTTT,CASHPGGFGEKLFF
TRBV9,TRBJ1-2,16,once,TRBD1,TGTGCCAGCAGCGTAGTCGGGACAGGGGATAGGTATGGCTACACCTTC,CASSVVGTGDRYGYTF
TRBV7-3,TRBJ2-2,13,-,-,TGTGCCAGCAGCTTAATCCCTAGCGGGGAGCTGTTTTTT,CASSLIPSGELFF
TRBV6-5,TRBJ2-7,13,-,-,TGTGCCAGCAGCCGCGGACAGCTACGAGGGCAGTACTTC,CASSRGQLRGQYF
TRBV21-1,TRBJ2-7,15,-,-,TGTGCCAGCAGCAAGGCTGGACAGGGTTCCTACGAGCAGTACTTC,CASSKAGQGSYEQYF
TRBV11-3,TRBJ2-3,14,-,-,TGTGCCAGCAGCTCTCGGACAGAGGGAGATACGCAGTATTTT,CASSSRTEGDTQYF
TRBV19,TRBJ2-2,16,-,-,TGTGCCAGTAGTATAGGGACGGCGCGGGGCACCGGGGAGCTGTTTTTT,CASSIGTARGTGELFF
TRBV7-9,TRBJ2-7,15,-,TRBD1,TGTGCCAGCACATCAACCGGGACAGGAATGTATGGGCAGTACTTC,CASTSTGTGMYGQYF
TRBV20-1,TRBJ1-1,13,-,-,TGCAGTGCTAGTGGCAGGAAATTCACTGAAGCTTTCTTT,CSASGRKFTEAFF
TRBV6-5,TRBJ2-1,15,few,TRBD2,TGTGCCAGCAGTTGGGGTCTAGCGGGATACAATGAGCAGTTCTTC,CASSWGLAGYNEQFF
TRBV6-5,TRBJ1-2,12,-,TRBD1,TGTGCCAGCAGTTCGACAGGGAGCGGCTACACCTTC,CASSSTGSGYTF
TRBV27,TRBJ2-7,13,-,-,TGTGCCAGCAGTCCCGGAGGGAACTACGAGCAGTACTTC,CASSPGGNYEQYF
TRBV15,TRBJ1-6,13,-,-,TGTGCCACCAGGGGGACATTTAATTCACCCCTCCACTTT,CATRGTFNSPLHF
TRBV7-9,TRBJ1-2,15,-,-,TGTGCCAGCAGCACCTCGACAGGAATAAGGAGTGGCTACACCTTC,CASSTSTGIRSGYTF
TRBV16,TRBJ1-2,14,-,-,TGTGCCAGCAGCCAAGGTACAGGGTCCTATGGCTACACCTTC,CASSQGTGSYGYTF
TRBV18,TRBJ1-2,12,-,-,TGTGCCAGCTCACCGTCGGGGTATGGCTACACCTTC,CASSPSGYGYTF
TRBV6-6,TRBJ1-5,13,-,TRBD1,TGTGCCAGCAGCGGGACAGGCAATCAGCCCCAGCATTTT,CASSGTGNQPQHF
TRBV10-1,TRBJ2-7,14,once,TRBD1,TGCGCCAGCAGTGACGGGACAGCCCCGGACGAGCAGTACTTC,CASSDGTAPDEQYF
TRBV5-1,TRBJ1-6,17,-,TRBD1,TGCGCCAGCAGCTTGGAACAGGGGAGCTCCTATAATTCACCCCTCCACTTT,CASSLEQGSSYNSPLHF
TRBV5-1,TRBJ1-2,16,-,-,TGCGCCAGCAACTTTGGGACATCCAAAAACCCCTATGGCTACACCTTC,CASNFGTSKNPYGYTF
TRBV9,TRBJ1-4,14,-,-,TGTGCCAGCAGCGTAGGTGTCCTCGAGGAAAAACTGTTTTTT,CASSVGVLEEKLFF
TRBV4-1,TRBJ2-1,16,-,TRBD1,TGCGCCAGCAGCCAAGGGACAGGGCTCTCCTACAATGAGCAGTTCTTC,CASSQGTGLSYNEQFF
TRBV2,TRBJ2-3,14,-,TRBD2,TGTGCCAGCACGTCCTGGGAGGGTACAGATACGCAGTATTTT,CASTSWEGTDTQYF
TRBV30,TRBJ2-7,13,-,TRBD1,TGTGCCTGGAACCCCCAGGACAGGTACGAGCAGTACTTC,CAWNPQDRYEQYF
TRBV27,TRBJ1-2,13,-,TRBD1,TGTGCCAGCAGTACCACAGGGGGCTATGGCTACACCTTC,CASSTTGGYGYTF
TRBV3-1/TRBV3-2,TRBJ2-1,18,-,-,TGTGCCAGCAGCCCTCTTATCCCGTCCTATATCTCCGACAATGAGCAGTTCTTC,CASSPLIPSYISDNEQFF
TRBV7-2,TRBJ2-7,14,-,-,TGTGCCAGCAGCTCGCAGGGGGGCTCCTACGAGCAGTACTTC,CASSSQGGSYEQYF
TRBV28,TRBJ1-4,16,-,-,TGTGCCAGCAGCCTCCAAGACAGCCTTGATAATAAAAAACTGTTTTTT,CASSLQDSLDNKKLFF
TRBV10-2,TRBJ1-2,14,-,TRBD1,TGCGCCAGCAGTGATTCGGGACAGGGCTATGGCTACACCTTC,CASSDSGQGYGYTF
TRBV6-5,TRBJ1-2,15,-,TRBD1,TGTGCCAGCAGTTCGGACAGGCGGGCCGGCTATGGCTACACCTTC,CASSSDRRAGYGYTF
TRBV12-3/TRBV12-4,TRBJ2-5,13,-,-,TGTGCCAGCAGCCTGGGCCCTCGGGAGACCCAGTACTTC,CASSLGPRETQYF
TRBV9,TRBJ1-3,14,-,-,TGTGCCAGCAGCCCAAGACAGGCCGGAAACACCATATATTTT,CASSPRQAGNTIYF
TRBV2,TRBJ2-7,16,-,TRBD2,TGTGCCAGCAGTGAAGACCTTAGCGGGGGGGATCACGAGCAGTACTTC,CASSEDLSGGDHEQYF
TRBV28,TRBJ2-3,15,-,TRBD1,TGTGCCAGCAGCTTACCAAGGACAGGGCGGGATACGCAGTATTTT,CASSLPRTGRDTQYF
TRBV5-1,TRBJ2-1,13,once,-,TGCGCCAGCAGCTCCGGGGGATACAATGAGCAGTTCTTC,CASSSGGYNEQFF
TRBV12-3/TRBV12-4,TRBJ1-2,12,few,-,TGTGCCAGCAGCCGGGGTCCCTATGGCTACACCTTC,CASSRGPYGYTF
TRBV24-1,TRBJ2-5,15,-,TRBD1,TGTGCCACCAGTGATACGGCAGGGGGCCAAGAGACCCAGTACTTC,CATSDTAGGQETQYF
TRBV9,TRBJ2-1,14,-,TRBD1,TGTGCCAGCAGCGGACAGGGCTCCTACAATGAGCAGTTCTTC,CASSGQGSYNEQFF
TRBV5-8,TRBJ2-2,16,-,TRBD2,TGTGCCAGCAGCTTGGGGCTAGCGGGGGTCTCCGGGGAGCTGTTTTTT,CASSLGLAGVSGELFF
TRBV27,TRBJ1-5,19,-,-,TGTGCCAGCAGTTTAATAGGTCTGGGGGGTGGGAATAGCAATCAGCCCCAGCATTTT,CASSLIGLGGGNSNQPQHF
TRBV7-3,TRBJ2-5,13,-,TRBD1,TGTGCCAGCAGCTTAAACAGGGGAGAGACCCAGTACTTC,CASSLNRGETQYF
TRBV6-1,TRBJ1-2,13,-,TRBD1,TGTGCCAGCAGTGAATCGACAGGGTATGGCTACACCTTC,CASSESTGYGYTF
TRBV6-1,TRBJ2-3,16,-,TRBD2,TGTGCCAGCAGTGAAGGAAGCGGGGGGGCGACAGATACGCAGTATTTT,CASSEGSGGATDTQYF
TRBV6-5,TRBJ2-3,11,-,-,TGTGCCAGCAGTTCATTTGATACGCAGTATTTT,CASSSFDTQYF
TRBV7-2,TRBJ1-5,13,once,-,TGTGCCTCAAGCGTGGATCGCAATCAGCCCCAGCATTTT,CASSVDRNQPQHF
TRBV11-2,TRBJ1-2,12,-,-,TGTGCCAGCAGCGCCGGGGGACCTGGCTACACCTTC,CASSAGGPGYTF
TRBV5-5,TRBJ1-6,14,-,-,TGTGCCAGCAGCTTGGTCAGGGTTGCTTCACCCCTCCACTTT,CASSLVRVASPLHF
TRBV5-1,TRBJ2-3,15,-,-,TGCGCCAGCAGCTTGGGGCGGGGATACACAGATACGCAGTATTTT,CASSLGRGYTDTQYF
TRBV3-1/TRBV3-2,TRBJ1-3,15,-,-,TGTGCCAGCAGCCACCAGGTTACCTCTGGAAACACCATATATTTT,CASSHQVTSGNTIYF
TRBV18,TRBJ1-5,15,-,-,TGTGCCAGCTCACCGGCGGGGAATTACAATCAGCCCCAGCATTTT,CASSPAGNYNQPQHF
TRBV29-1,TRBJ1-2,14,-,TRBD1,TGCAGCGTTGACCCGGGAAACAGGGGCTATGGCTACACCTTC,CSVDPGNRGYGYTF
TRBV7-3,TRBJ2-5,14,-,TRBD1,TGTGCCAGCAGCCTACAGGGGGCGGGAGAGACCCAGTACTTC,CASSLQGAGETQYF